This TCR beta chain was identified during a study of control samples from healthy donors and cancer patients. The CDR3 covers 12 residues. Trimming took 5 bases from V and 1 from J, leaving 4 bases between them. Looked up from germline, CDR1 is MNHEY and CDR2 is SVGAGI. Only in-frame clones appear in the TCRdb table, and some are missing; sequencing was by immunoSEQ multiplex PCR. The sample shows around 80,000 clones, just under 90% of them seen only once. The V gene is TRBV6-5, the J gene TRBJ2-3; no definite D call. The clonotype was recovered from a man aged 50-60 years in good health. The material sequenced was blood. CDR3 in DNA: TGTGCCAGCAGTCCGGGCACAGATACGCAGTATTTT. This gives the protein CASSPGTDTQYF.